This T cell receptor beta chain was found in a study of tumor-infiltrating lymphocytes in primary liver carcinoma. Across the whole study: The study enrolled male and female patients aged 30 to 69 years.

Study-wide results and caveats: Researchers found tumor-adjacent and tumor-blood pairs overlapped less than tumor region pairs. Tumors had a significantly higher top-250-clone fraction than blood (p = 0.039).

The template, about 540 ng total RNA, yielded TCR beta cDNA made with a constant-region primer. A slightly modified ARM-PCR protocol with three nested multiplex PCR rounds produced these TCR beta libraries. A C-beta reverse primer was combined with TRBV1-TRBV30 forward primers in the first two PCR rounds, and each round had approximately 9 cycles. TCRdb re-called the multiplex PCR reads through MiXCR, storing one row per CDR3 protein. The repertoire includes about 200,000 distinct CDR3 sequences, 65% of them detected once, and about 7.1% sits in the top ten. The CDR3 is made up of 14 amino acids. Per the germline V gene, CDR1 is MNHNS and CDR2 is SASEGT. RNA isolated from unsorted whole blood supplied the blood RNA, with germline DNA also extracted. Concerning this clonotype itself: Its antigen is unknown. The conserved closing phenylalanine or tryptophan is absent in this CDR3, likely reflecting a read error.

The origin of this receptor is a woman in her fifties or sixties with primary liver carcinoma and hepatitis B virus infection. The sequenced material came from peripheral blood. The chain joins TRBV6-1 to TRBJ2-1; D gene uncertain. The CDR3 DNA reads as TGTGCCAGTAGTGACCAACTGGCCTACAATGAGCAGTTCCTC. This gives the protein CASSDQLAYNEQFL.